The clone carrying this T cell receptor (beta chain) was picked up a small number of times. The antigen is undetermined. The source of the sample is a study of T cell repertoires in cytomegalovirus infection. Study-wide context: An indication of both CMV infection and matching HLA type came from public TCR beta signatures.

CDR1 and CDR2 (germline): MNHNY, SVGAGI (reference sequence). V lost 0 bases and J lost 2; bases outside the gene matches: 3. The CDR3 contains 17 residues. The study, taken as a whole, reports: Carriers of CMV plus the relevant HLA were identified by cumulative public TCR beta family frequency. Ex vivo, HLA-C-restricted CMV-specific TCR beta clonotypes prevailed over the rest of the response.

TCRdb re-called the reads with MiXCR, one entry per CDR3 protein. The data hold some 700,000 distinct CDR3 sequences, with about a third observed a single time. The chain links TRBV6-6 to TRBJ1-5; 11 nucleotides match TRBD1. The clonotype was recovered from a human donor in good health (CMV status not recorded). Some clones in this sample may be carry-over from other donors' samples. The source material was PBMCs. The CDR3 is CASSYSPDRGRNQPQHF. DNA of the CDR3: TGTGCCAGCAGTTACTCTCCGGACAGGGGGCGCAATCAGCCCCAGCATTTT.